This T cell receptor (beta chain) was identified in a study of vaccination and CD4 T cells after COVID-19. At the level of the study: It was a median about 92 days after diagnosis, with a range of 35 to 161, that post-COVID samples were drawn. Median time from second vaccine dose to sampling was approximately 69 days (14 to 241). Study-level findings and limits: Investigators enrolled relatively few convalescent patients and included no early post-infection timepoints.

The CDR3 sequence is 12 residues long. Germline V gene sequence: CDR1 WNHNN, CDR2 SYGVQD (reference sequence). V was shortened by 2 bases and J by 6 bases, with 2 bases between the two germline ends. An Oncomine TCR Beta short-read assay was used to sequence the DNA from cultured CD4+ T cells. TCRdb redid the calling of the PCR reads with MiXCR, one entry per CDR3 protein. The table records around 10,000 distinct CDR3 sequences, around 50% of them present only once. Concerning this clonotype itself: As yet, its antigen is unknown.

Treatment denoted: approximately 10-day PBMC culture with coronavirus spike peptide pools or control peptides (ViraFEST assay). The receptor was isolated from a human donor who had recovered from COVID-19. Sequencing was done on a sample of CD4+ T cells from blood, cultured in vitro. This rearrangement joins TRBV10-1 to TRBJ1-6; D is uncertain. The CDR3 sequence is CASSEANSPLHF. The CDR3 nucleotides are TGCGCCAGCAGTGAGGCTAATTCACCCCTCCACTTT.